The 27 T cell receptor beta chains given below trace back to one sample, sequenced in a study of T cell responses to AZD1222 COVID-19 vaccine. Sequencing was performed with immunoSEQ multiplex PCR; in TCRdb, only in-frame clones are kept and a portion is missing. The sample has fewer than 130,000 clones, around 90% seen once; the top ten hold under 3%. This material consisted of peripheral blood, taken 28 days after the second AZD1222 dose. The receptors originated from an adult who received the AZD1222 COVID-19 vaccine.

The V call is TRBV5-4, the J call TRBJ2-2; 7 positions agree with TRBD1. Germline CDR1 is SGHNT and CDR2 is YYREEE (reference sequence). This CDR3 contains 16 residues. V was pared by 3 bases and J by 0 bases, with 5 bases of the junction left unmatched. CDR3: CASSSHDRANTGELFF. In DNA, the CDR3 is TGTGCCAGCAGCTCGCATGACAGGGCGAACACCGGGGAGCTGTTTTTT.

The rearrangement links TRBV19 to TRBJ1-5, with 9 bases lining up with TRBD1. The trim removed 9 bases at V and 6 bases at J, leaving 12 bases unmatched. This CDR3 has 15 residues. The germline CDR1 and CDR2 sequences are LNHDA and SQIVND (reference sequence). CDR3 DNA sequence: TGTGCCAGCCCGACGCGGACAGGGGAGGTTCAGCCCCAGCATTTT. Translated, it gives CASPTRTGEVQPQHF.

V gene TRBV27 combines with J gene TRBJ1-2; D remains ambiguous. Germline assignment: CDR1 MNHEY and CDR2 SMNVEV (reference sequence). V was cut by 5 bases and J by 1 base, with 5 bases left in between. The CDR3 sequence is 12 residues long. CDR3 sequence (DNA): TGTGCCAGCAGTCAAAATAACTATGGCTACACCTTC. This translates into CASSQNNYGYTF.

This chain links TRBV19 with TRBJ1-2; perhaps TRBD1 as D (6 bases). Per germline, CDR1 LNHDA and CDR2 SQIVND (reference sequence). The ends were cut back, 3 bases at V and 8 bases at J, with 19 bases in the middle. CDR3 size: 15 residues. DNA of the CDR3: TGTGCCAGTAGTATTGGGGGCAGGGGCACTGGCGGCTACACCTTC. Translating gives CASSIGGRGTGGYTF.

V is TRBV7-6 and J is TRBJ2-3; 11 nucleotides agree with TRBD2. This CDR3 has 19 amino acids. Germline assignment: CDR1 SGHVS and CDR2 FNYEAQ. With 5 bases clipped from V and 0 bases from J, the junction kept 13 bases outside the gene matches. CDR3 sequence: CASSRLAGRHLFSTDTQYF. CDR3 bases: TGTGCCAGCAGCCGACTAGCGGGGCGACATCTCTTTAGCACAGATACGCAGTATTTT.

This clone has only one observation. The chain is built from TRBV25-1 and TRBJ1-1; possibly TRBD1 for D (5 bases). The germline V and J ends were trimmed by 6 bases and 8 bases, with 7 bases remaining between them. CDR1 MGHDK and CDR2 SYGVNS come from the germline V gene. The CDR3 contains 10 residues. CDR3 loop: CASRGVEAFF. CDR3 DNA: TGTGCCAGCAGAGGGGTGGAAGCTTTCTTT.

V usage is TRBV9 and J usage is TRBJ2-3; 13 nucleotides align to TRBD2. This CDR3 spans 17 amino acids. Germline loops: CDR1 SGDLS, CDR2 YYNGEE. Trimming took 0 bases from V and 4 from J; bases not matched to a gene: 5. The CDR3 DNA reads TGTGCCAGCAGCGTAGGACTAGCGGGAGGCGGGGCAGATACGCAGTATTTT. This encodes CASSVGLAGGGADTQYF. The full variable domain, its missing parts supplied by reference TRBV9 and TRBJ2-3, is DSGVTQTPKHLITATGQRVTLRCSPRSGDLSVYWYQQSLDQGLQFLIQYYNGEERAKGNILERFSAQQFPDLHSELNLSSLELGDSALYFCASSVGLAGGGADTQYFGPGTRLTVL.

V usage is TRBV14 and J usage is TRBJ1-1; D is unclear. V lost 0 bases and J lost 4, with 15 bases in between. Germline V gives CDR1 SGHDN, CDR2 FVKESK. There are 16 residues in the CDR3. The CDR3 spells CASSQDASRVFTEAFF. CDR3 in DNA: TGTGCCAGCAGCCAAGATGCCTCGAGGGTTTTCACTGAAGCTTTCTTT.

The V and J genes are TRBV5-1 and TRBJ1-6, with D hard to call. V was trimmed by 0 bases and J by 8 bases, leaving 12 bases between them. The germline gives CDR1 SGHRS, CDR2 YFSETQ. CDR3 length: 15 residues. CDR3 nucleotides: TGCGCCAGCAGCTTGGAGGACCCCCCCGATTCACCCCTCCACTTT. This translates into CASSLEDPPDSPLHF.

The chain carries TRBV5-6 and TRBJ2-1; the D gene is possibly TRBD2 (8 bases). V lost 4 bases and J 2 bases, leaving 25 bases between the germline ends. This CDR3 comprises 19 residues. The germline CDR1 and CDR2 sequences are SGHDT and YYEEEE. CDR3: CASSPIIPRGREAYNEQFF. In DNA, the CDR3 is TGTGCCAGCAGCCCTATTATTCCAAGGGGGCGGGAGGCCTACAATGAGCAGTTCTTC.

The chain is built from TRBV28 and TRBJ2-7, with a weak D call TRBD1 (5 bases). The CDR3 sequence is 14 residues long. Trimming pared 5 bases from V and 3 bases from J, leaving 14 bases between. In germline, CDR1 is MDHEN, CDR2 SYDVKM. The CDR3 protein is CASSKTDTRYEQYF. Here the CDR3 DNA reads TGTGCCAGCAGTAAAACGGACACCCGCTACGAGCAGTACTTC.

This clone was observed once. The rearrangement links TRBV5-4 to TRBJ2-3; unclear D gene. CDR3 length equals 11 residues. The germline CDR1 and CDR2 sequences are SGHNT and YYREEE (reference sequence). V was shortened by 3 bases and J by 2 bases, with 1 base between the two germline ends. CDR3 in amino acids: CASSSTDTQYF. The CDR3 DNA reads as TGTGCCAGCAGCTCCACAGATACGCAGTATTTT.

On this clone: An end of the junction does not agree with germline; a read error may underlie this. The chain carries TRBV2 and TRBJ2-7; TRBD2 agrees at 13 bases. The CDR3 runs to 17 residues. CDR1 SNHLY and CDR2 FYNNEI come from the germline V gene. CDR3 amino acids: CASSEALGLAGDYEQYF. The DNA for the CDR3 is TGTGCCAGCAGCGAAGCACTTGGACTAGCGGGAGACTACGAGCAGTACTTC.

The chain uses TRBV5-1 and TRBJ1-6, with TRBD1 identical over 10 bases. CDR1 is SGHRS and CDR2 is YFSETQ in the germline V gene. The CDR3 totals 16 residues. Losses at the gene ends were 1 base for V and 8 bases for J; bases not matched to a gene: 6. The CDR3 DNA reads TGCGCCAGCAGCTTGCGTTCGGGACAGGGGCATTCACCCCTCCACTTT. It codes for CASSLRSGQGHSPLHF.

This rearrangement joins TRBV10-3 to TRBJ2-6, with 15 bases aligning to TRBD2. This CDR3 contains 16 residues. V lost 11 bases to trimming and J lost 2 bases; unmatched junction nucleotides: 4. Looked up from germline, CDR1 is ENHRY and CDR2 is SYGVKD. CDR3 coding DNA: TGTGCCTCTGGACTAGCGGGAGGGCCTGGGGCCAACGTCCTGACTTTC. It yields the protein CASGLAGGPGANVLTF.

This chain uses TRBV6-1 with TRBJ1-2, with 7 bases fitting TRBD1. The CDR3 is 13 residues long. CDR1 MNHNS and CDR2 SASEGT come from the germline V gene. V trimming: 1 base; J trimming: 5 bases; junction bases outside the gene matches: 1. DNA for the CDR3: TGTGCCAGCAGTGAAGGGGGACAGTATGGCTACACCTTC. Protein: CASSEGGQYGYTF.

This clone came up once. The chain joins TRBV18 to TRBJ2-1; tentative D call: TRBD1 (5 bases). Germline lookup yields CDR1 KGHSH and CDR2 LQKENI. The CDR3 contains 14 residues. Trimming took off 3 bases at V and 6 bases at J, with 12 bases between the two ends. The CDR3 DNA reads TGTGCCAGCTCACCCGTCCCAGGGTCCAATGAGCAGTTCTTC. It encodes CASSPVPGSNEQFF.

The V call is TRBV6-2 or TRBV6-3, the J call TRBJ2-2, with 9 bases fitting TRBD1. The CDR3 is 14 amino acids. The ends lost 4 bases at V and 7 bases at J; junction bases unmatched: 4. The germline V gene encodes CDR1 MNHEY and CDR2 SVGEGT. Here the CDR3 DNA reads TGTGCCAGCAGTTTTGACAGGGGGTTCGGGGAGCTGTTTTTT. Protein sequence: CASSFDRGFGELFF.

This chain links TRBV6-1 with TRBJ1-6; D not resolved. Trimming removed 3 bases at V and 6 bases at J, with 9 bases between. The CDR3 has 14 amino acids. The germline V gene has CDR1 MNHNS and CDR2 SASEGT. CDR3 in amino acids: CASSEGAFNSPLHF. In nucleotides, the CDR3 is TGTGCCAGCAGTGAGGGTGCTTTTAATTCACCCCTCCACTTT.

The J gene is TRBJ1-1, the V gene TRBV11-2, with a tentative D call TRBD1 (6 bases). The germline CDR1 and CDR2 sequences are SGHAT and FQNNGV. The CDR3 has 15 amino acids. V shed 5 bases and J shed 0 bases, with 13 bases lying between them. The CDR3 here is CASSPTTGMNTEAFF. CDR3 coding DNA: TGTGCCAGCAGCCCAACGACAGGAATGAACACTGAAGCTTTCTTT.

This chain uses TRBV6-6 with TRBJ2-1, with D tentatively TRBD2 (5 bases). Trimming shortened V by 7 bases and J by 5 bases, and 18 bases separated the two germline ends. Germline V gene sequence: CDR1 MNHNY, CDR2 SVGAGI (reference sequence). CDR3 length equals 15 residues. DNA for the CDR3: TGTGCCAGCACGCCCCGTCTAGCCCGAAACAATGAGCAGTTCTTC. Translating gives CASTPRLARNNEQFF.

The chain joins TRBV10-3 to TRBJ2-7, with 7 bases fitting TRBD2. The V gene's germline CDR1 is ENHRY and CDR2 SYGVKD. The CDR3 totals 13 residues. The J segment lost 6 bases and the V segment lost 3 bases, leaving 5 bases of the junction unmatched. The CDR3 region has the DNA TGTGCCATCAGTGAACAACCTAGCGGCGAGCAGTACTTC. Translating it yields CAISEQPSGEQYF.

This chain joins TRBV15 and TRBJ2-1; 10 nucleotides match TRBD1. J lost 5 bases, V lost 1 base, and 5 bases had no gene match. Germline CDR1 LNHNV, CDR2 YYDKDF (reference sequence). There are 16 residues in the CDR3. The DNA for the CDR3 is TGTGCCACCAGCAGAGGAACCGGGACAGGGGACAATGAGCAGTTCTTC. It translates to CATSRGTGTGDNEQFF. The full variable domain, with the rest looked up from reference TRBV15 and TRBJ2-1, is DAMVIQNPRYQVTQFGKPVTLSCSQTLNHNVMYWYQQKSSQAPKLLFHYYDKDFNNEADTPDNFQSRRPNTSFCFLDIRSPGLGDTAMYLCATSRGTGTGDNEQFFGPGTRLTVL.

The V gene is TRBV28, the J gene TRBJ1-2; no reliable D call. Trimming cost V 9 bases and J 4 bases, with 9 bases left between them. The CDR3 spans 11 residues. Germline V gene data show CDR1 as MDHEN and CDR2 as SYDVKM. This CDR3 reads CASGDGYGYTF. The DNA for the CDR3 is TGTGCCAGTGGGGATGGCTATGGCTACACCTTC.

The count of this clone is one. The rearrangement uses TRBV24-1 and TRBJ2-3; D is perhaps TRBD1 (5 bases). The V end was cut by 3 bases, the J end by 6 bases, with 15 bases between. The CDR3 is 15 amino acids. Germline CDR1 and CDR2: KGHDR and SFDVKD. The CDR3 sequence is CATSDQTAPGDTQYF. For the CDR3, the DNA is TGTGCCACCAGTGATCAGACGGCTCCAGGGGATACGCAGTATTTT.

This clone was seen just once. J is TRBJ1-6 and V is TRBV5-1; possibly TRBD1 for D (5 bases). V lost 0 bases to trimming and J lost 5 bases, with 9 bases between them. This CDR3 has 15 residues. The germline V gene encodes CDR1 SGHRS and CDR2 YFSETQ. This chain's CDR3 is CASSLGQMNNSPLHF. CDR3 in DNA: TGCGCCAGCAGCTTGGGACAGATGAATAATTCACCCCTCCACTTT.

The V gene is TRBV18, the J gene TRBJ2-3, with a possible D match to TRBD2 (6 bases). V was shortened by 0 bases and J by 2 bases, with 12 bases between the two germline ends. In germline, CDR1 is KGHSH, CDR2 LQKENI. The CDR3 is 16 residues long. This CDR3 is CASSPPKRANTDTQYF. In DNA form, the CDR3 reads TGTGCCAGCTCACCACCCAAGCGGGCGAACACAGATACGCAGTATTTT.